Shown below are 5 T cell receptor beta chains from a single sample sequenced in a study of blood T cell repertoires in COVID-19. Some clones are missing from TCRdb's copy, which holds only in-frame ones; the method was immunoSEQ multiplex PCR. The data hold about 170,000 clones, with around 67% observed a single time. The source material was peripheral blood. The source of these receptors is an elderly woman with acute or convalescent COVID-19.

The CDR3 here is CASRTPRGGLTGELFF. As DNA, the CDR3 is TGTGCCAGCAGGACCCCCCGGGGGGGACTCACCGGGGAGCTGTTTTTT. The chain is built from TRBV28 and TRBJ2-2, with 8 bases fitting TRBD2. The CDR3 spans 16 residues. Germline trimming cut 6 bases from V and 4 bases from J; bases unmatched to any gene: 10. Germline CDR1 MDHEN, CDR2 SYDVKM.

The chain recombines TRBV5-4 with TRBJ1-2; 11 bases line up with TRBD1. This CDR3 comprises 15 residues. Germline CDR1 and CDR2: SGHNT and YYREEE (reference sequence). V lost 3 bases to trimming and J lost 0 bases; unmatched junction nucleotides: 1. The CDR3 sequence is CASSWGQGANYGYTF. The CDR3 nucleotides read TGTGCCAGCAGCTGGGGACAGGGGGCTAACTATGGCTACACCTTC.

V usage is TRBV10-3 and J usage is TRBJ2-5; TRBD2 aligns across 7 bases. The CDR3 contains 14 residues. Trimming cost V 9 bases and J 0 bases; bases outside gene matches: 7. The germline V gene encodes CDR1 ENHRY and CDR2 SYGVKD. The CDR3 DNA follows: TGTGCCATACAAGAGGGAGGGAACCAAGAGACCCAGTACTTC. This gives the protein CAIQEGGNQETQYF.

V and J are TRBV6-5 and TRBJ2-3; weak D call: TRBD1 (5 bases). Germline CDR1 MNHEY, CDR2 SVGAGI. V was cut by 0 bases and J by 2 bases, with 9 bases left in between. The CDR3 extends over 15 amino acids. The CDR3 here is CASSYSRQTTDTQYF. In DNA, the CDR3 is TGTGCCAGCAGTTACTCGAGACAGACCACAGATACGCAGTATTTT.

The CDR3 DNA follows: TGCGCCACCCCGGGACTAGGGGCTACCTACGAGCAGTACTTC. Its translation: CATPGLGATYEQYF. The J gene is TRBJ2-7, the V gene TRBV23-1; 8 bases are shared with TRBD2. TRBV23-1 is noted as an ORF with a role that remains uncertain. The V and J ends lost 10 bases and 2 bases, in that order; junction bases with no gene match: 10. CDR3 length equals 14 residues.